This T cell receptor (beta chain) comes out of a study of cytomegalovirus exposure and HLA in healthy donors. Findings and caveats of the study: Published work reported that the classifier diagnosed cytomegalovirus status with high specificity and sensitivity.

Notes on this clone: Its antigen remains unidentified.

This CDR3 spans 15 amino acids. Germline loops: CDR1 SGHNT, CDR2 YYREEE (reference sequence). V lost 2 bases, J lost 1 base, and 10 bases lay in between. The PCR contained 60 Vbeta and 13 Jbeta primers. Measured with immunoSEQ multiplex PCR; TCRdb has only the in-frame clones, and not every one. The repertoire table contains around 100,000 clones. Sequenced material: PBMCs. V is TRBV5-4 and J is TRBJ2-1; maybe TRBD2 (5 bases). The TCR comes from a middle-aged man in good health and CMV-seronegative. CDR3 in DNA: TGTGCCAGCAGCTTCGGGGTGGGATCCTACAATGAGCAGTTCTTC. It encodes CASSFGVGSYNEQFF.